The rows below give T cell receptor beta chains drawn from one sample of a study of T cells in Graves' hyperthyroidism and ophthalmopathy. TCRdb used MiXCR to reprocess the multiplex PCR reads, holding one entry per CDR3 protein. The sample holds hundreds of thousands of distinct CDR3 sequences, less than 20% seen once. The sequenced sample was blood. The receptors stem from a man aged 40-49 years with Graves' ophthalmopathy. CDR3s include the opening cysteine and the closing phenylalanine or tryptophan. The order of the fields is D gene, J gene, clone size, V gene, CDR3 protein, CDR3 DNA. The D gene is left open where the match is weak. Part of the rows lack a size; the others show once, few, many or a class for expanded clones.

>NA|TRBJ2-5|NA|TRBV9
CASSPRDVAETQYF
TGTGCCAGCAGCCCCAGAGACGTGGCAGAGACCCAGTACTTC
>TRBD2|TRBJ2-2|many|TRBV11-3
CASSTSGRTGELFF
TGTGCCAGCAGCACTAGCGGGAGGACCGGGGAGCTGTTTTTT
>TRBD2|TRBJ2-3|few|TRBV6-1
CASNPHWAGEQAQYF
TGTGCCAGCAACCCGCACTGGGCGGGGGAACAGGCGCAGTATTTT
>NA|TRBJ2-7|NA|TRBV19
CASTVTGDSYEQYF
TGTGCCAGTACTGTGACAGGAGACTCCTACGAGCAGTACTTC
>NA|TRBJ1-6|many|TRBV2
CASSEQAVNSPLHF
TGTGCCAGCAGTGAACAGGCTGTTAATTCACCCCTCCACTTT
>NA|TRBJ2-1|few|TRBV4-1
CASSQVSSDEQFF
TGCGCCAGCAGCCAAGTTTCTAGCGATGAGCAGTTCTTC
>TRBD2|TRBJ2-1|NA|TRBV5-6
CASSLGLAGVIEQFF
TGTGCCAGCAGCTTGGGATTAGCGGGAGTGATTGAGCAGTTCTTC
>TRBD2|TRBJ2-4|few|TRBV28
CASSPLGASGPKNIQYF
TGTGCCAGCAGCCCGCTTGGGGCTAGCGGCCCCAAAAACATTCAGTACTTC
>TRBD2|TRBJ2-1|few|TRBV4-3
CASSQDPSGSSYNEQFF
TGCGCCAGCAGCCAAGATCCTAGCGGGAGCTCCTACAATGAGCAGTTCTTC
>NA|TRBJ2-7|NA|TRBV13
CASSLDGYNYEQYF
TGTGCCAGCAGCTTAGATGGCTACAACTACGAGCAGTACTTC
>NA|TRBJ2-7|NA|TRBV10-3
CAIQGTTDYEQYF
TGTGCCATTCAAGGGACAACTGATTACGAGCAGTACTTC
>NA|TRBJ2-7|many|TRBV7-2
CASSLEGSRQYF
TGTGCCAGCAGCTTAGAGGGCTCTCGGCAGTACTTC
>NA|TRBJ1-1|many|TRBV10-3
CAIKEGNTEAFF
TGTGCCATCAAGGAGGGGAACACTGAAGCTTTCTTT
>NA|TRBJ1-2|NA|TRBV14
CASSQTFDYGYTF
TGTGCCAGCAGCCAAACATTCGACTATGGCTACACCTTC
>TRBD2|TRBJ2-7|many|TRBV6-1
CASSPDGGVLNEQYF
TGTGCCAGCAGTCCCGACGGGGGGGTCCTCAACGAGCAGTACTTC
>NA|TRBJ2-5|few|TRBV10-3
CAISESSSPTKATQYF
TGTGCCATCAGTGAGTCTTCTTCACCGACAAAGGCGACCCAGTACTTC
>NA|TRBJ2-3|NA|TRBV7-2
CASSRDHSTDTQYF
TGTGCCAGCAGCCGGGACCATAGCACAGATACGCAGTATTTT
>TRBD1|TRBJ2-1|few|TRBV14
CASSLGSGQGAYNEQFF
TGTGCCAGCAGCCTGGGGTCGGGACAGGGGGCCTACAATGAGCAGTTCTTC
>TRBD1|TRBJ2-7|few|TRBV10-1
CASSRDRVAYEQYF
TGCGCCAGCAGCCGGGACAGGGTAGCGTACGAGCAGTACTTC
>NA|TRBJ2-5|many|TRBV6-1
CASSAMDGRITETQYF
TGTGCCAGCAGTGCCATGGACGGAAGGATTACGGAGACCCAGTACTTC
>TRBD1|TRBJ2-1|few|TRBV5-4
CASSLGPPGTGYNEQFF
TGTGCCAGCAGCTTGGGGCCCCCCGGGACAGGTTACAATGAGCAGTTCTTC
>TRBD2|TRBJ2-1|NA|TRBV24-1
CATSDASGLAGINEQFF
TGTGCCACCAGTGACGCTTCCGGACTAGCGGGGATCAATGAGCAGTTCTTC
>NA|TRBJ2-7|NA|TRBV5-5
CASSTPGLAENEQYF
TGTGCCAGCAGCACCCCCGGACTGGCGGAGAACGAGCAGTACTTC
>TRBD1|TRBJ2-3|many|TRBV12-3/TRBV12-4
CASSSSGTGSTDTQYF
TGTGCCAGCAGTTCAAGCGGGACAGGGAGCACAGATACGCAGTATTTT
>TRBD1|TRBJ1-5|NA|TRBV20-1
CSATPADRANQPQHF
TGCAGTGCTACCCCCGCGGACAGGGCAAATCAGCCCCAGCATTTT
>TRBD2|TRBJ2-1|NA|TRBV20-1
CSAFSWTSADNEQFF
TGCAGTGCTTTTTCCTGGACTAGCGCCGACAATGAGCAGTTCTTC
>NA|TRBJ1-2|many|TRBV20-1
CSASRGFDYGYTF
TGCAGTGCTAGCAGGGGTTTTGACTATGGCTACACCTTC
>NA|TRBJ1-4|NA|TRBV4-2
CASSWDQGRFVFF
TGTGCCAGCAGCTGGGACCAGGGAAGGTTTGTGTTTTTT
>TRBD1|TRBJ2-2|many|TRBV7-2
CASSEETGGGGELFF
TGTGCCAGCAGCGAAGAGACAGGGGGCGGCGGGGAGCTGTTTTTT
>TRBD1|TRBJ2-2|NA|TRBV15
CATSRDNAWTGYTGELFF
TGTGCCACCAGCAGAGATAACGCATGGACAGGGTACACCGGGGAGCTGTTTTTT
>NA|TRBJ1-3|few|TRBV3-1
CASSREWSSGNTIYF
TGTGCCAGCAGCCGTGAGTGGAGCTCTGGAAACACCATATATTTT
>NA|TRBJ2-3|NA|TRBV7-9
CASFDLRTDTQYF
TGTGCCAGCTTTGATCTACGCACAGATACGCAGTATTTT
>NA|TRBJ2-2|NA|TRBV7-2
CASRPVAKNTGELFF
TGTGCCAGCAGACCTGTAGCCAAGAACACCGGGGAGCTGTTTTTT
>NA|TRBJ1-1|few|TRBV6-1
CASSKTSGFTEAFF
TGTGCCAGCAGCAAGACCTCGGGGTTCACTGAAGCTTTCTTT
>NA|TRBJ2-2|few|TRBV6-1
CASSPRGGATNTGELFF
TGTGCCAGCAGTCCCCGGGGCGGGGCTACGAACACCGGGGAGCTGTTTTTT
>NA|TRBJ2-3|few|TRBV6-2/TRBV6-3
CASTREADTQYF
TGTGCCAGCACGCGGGAAGCAGATACGCAGTATTTT
>NA|TRBJ1-1|NA|TRBV2
CASIVTDMNTEAFF
TGTGCCAGCATTGTGACAGACATGAACACTGAAGCTTTCTTT
>TRBD1|TRBJ2-2|few|TRBV6-4
CASPVGQGINTGELFF
TGTGCCAGTCCCGTGGGACAGGGGATAAACACCGGGGAGCTGTTTTTT
>TRBD2|TRBJ2-2|few|TRBV12-3/TRBV12-4
CASSPTSGSRELFF
TGTGCCAGCAGTCCAACTAGCGGGAGCCGGGAGCTGTTTTTT
>NA|TRBJ2-7|NA|TRBV14
CASSHRTLPGSFYEQYF
TGTGCCAGCAGCCACCGAACCTTACCCGGGTCCTTCTACGAGCAGTACTTC
>TRBD2|TRBJ2-2|few|TRBV9
CASSIGTSGKTGELFF
TGTGCCAGCAGCATAGGGACTAGCGGGAAAACCGGGGAGCTGTTTTTT
>NA|TRBJ1-1|few|TRBV5-1
CASSLLPGVPNTEAFF
TGCGCCAGCAGCTTGCTTCCCGGGGTCCCGAACACTGAAGCTTTCTTT
>NA|TRBJ2-3|many|TRBV20-1
CSARVGGHTDTQYF
TGCAGTGCTAGAGTAGGCGGCCACACAGATACGCAGTATTTT
>TRBD2|TRBJ2-1|many|TRBV2
CAIRKWTSGLEQFF
TGTGCCATCCGAAAGTGGACTAGCGGTCTGGAGCAGTTCTTC
>NA|TRBJ1-1|many|TRBV2
CASSTTPNTEAFF
TGTGCCAGCAGTACAACACCGAACACTGAAGCTTTCTTT
>TRBD1|TRBJ1-6|NA|TRBV28
CASSGTGSNSPLHF
TGTGCCAGCTCCGGGACAGGGTCCAATTCACCCCTCCACTTT
>TRBD1|TRBJ2-7|many|TRBV7-9
CASSQDRGYEQYF
TGTGCCAGCAGCCAGGACAGGGGCTACGAGCAGTACTTC
>NA|TRBJ2-7|few|TRBV20-1
CSASSGANEQYF
TGCAGTGCTAGTTCAGGGGCGAACGAGCAGTACTTC
>NA|TRBJ2-2|few|TRBV20-1
CSAQGPFGELFF
TGCAGTGCTCAGGGACCCTTCGGGGAGCTGTTTTTT
>TRBD2|TRBJ2-3|NA|TRBV7-9
CASSNTSGGAGRNTQYF
TGTGCCAGCAGCAATACTAGCGGGGGGGCCGGGAGAAATACGCAGTATTTT
>NA|TRBJ2-7|many|TRBV2
CASKRTDLYEQYF
TGTGCCAGCAAACGAACTGATCTCTACGAGCAGTACTTC
>NA|TRBJ1-2|NA|TRBV20-1
CSAGHGQRRGYTF
TGCAGTGCTGGCCACGGACAGCGCAGAGGCTACACCTTC
>NA|TRBJ2-7|NA|TRBV27
CASRARAGYEQYF
TGTGCCAGCAGGGCGCGGGCAGGTTACGAGCAGTACTTC
>NA|TRBJ1-6|few|TRBV30
CAWSDTGDSPLHF
TGTGCCTGGAGTGATACTGGGGATTCACCCCTCCACTTT
>NA|TRBJ1-2|NA|TRBV9
CASSAPRGSARGYTF
TGTGCCAGCAGCGCGCCGCGAGGGAGTGCGAGAGGCTACACCTTC